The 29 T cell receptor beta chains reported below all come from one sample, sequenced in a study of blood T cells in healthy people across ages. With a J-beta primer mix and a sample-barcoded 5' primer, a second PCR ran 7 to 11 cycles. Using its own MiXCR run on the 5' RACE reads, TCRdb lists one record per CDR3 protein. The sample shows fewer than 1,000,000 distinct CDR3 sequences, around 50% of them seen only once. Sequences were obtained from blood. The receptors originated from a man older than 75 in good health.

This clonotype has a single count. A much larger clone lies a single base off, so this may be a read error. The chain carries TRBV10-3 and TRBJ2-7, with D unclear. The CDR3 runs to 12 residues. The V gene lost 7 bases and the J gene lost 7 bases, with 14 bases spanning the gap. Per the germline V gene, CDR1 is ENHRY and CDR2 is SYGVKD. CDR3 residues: CAITSGNNEQYF. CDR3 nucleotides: TGTGCCATCACGTCAGGAAACAATGAGCAGTACTTC.

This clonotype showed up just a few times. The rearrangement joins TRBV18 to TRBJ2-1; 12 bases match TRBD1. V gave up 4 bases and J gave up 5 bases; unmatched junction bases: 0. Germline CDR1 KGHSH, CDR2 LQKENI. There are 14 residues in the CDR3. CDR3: CASSRDRGHNEQFF. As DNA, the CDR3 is TGTGCCAGCTCACGGGACAGGGGGCACAATGAGCAGTTCTTC.

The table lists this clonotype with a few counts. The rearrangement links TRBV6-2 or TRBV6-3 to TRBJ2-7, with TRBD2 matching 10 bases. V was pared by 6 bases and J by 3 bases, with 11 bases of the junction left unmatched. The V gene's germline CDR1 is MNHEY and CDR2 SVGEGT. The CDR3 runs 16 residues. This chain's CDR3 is CASRGGASGRVYEQYF. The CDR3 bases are TGTGCCAGCAGAGGCGGGGCTAGCGGGAGAGTCTACGAGCAGTACTTC.

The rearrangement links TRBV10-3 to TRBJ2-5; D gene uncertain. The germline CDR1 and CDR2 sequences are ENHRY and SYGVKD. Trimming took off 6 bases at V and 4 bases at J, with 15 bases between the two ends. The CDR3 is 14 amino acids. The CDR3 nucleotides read TGTGCCATCAGGCGTAAGGGTGATATAGAGACCCAGTACTTC. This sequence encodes CAIRRKGDIETQYF.

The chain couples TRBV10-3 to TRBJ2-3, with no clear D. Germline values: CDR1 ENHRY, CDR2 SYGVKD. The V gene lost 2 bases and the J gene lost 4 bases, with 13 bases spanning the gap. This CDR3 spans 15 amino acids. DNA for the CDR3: TGTGCCATCAGTGAGCGCACAGTAAGCCCAGATACGCAGTATTTT. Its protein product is CAISERTVSPDTQYF.

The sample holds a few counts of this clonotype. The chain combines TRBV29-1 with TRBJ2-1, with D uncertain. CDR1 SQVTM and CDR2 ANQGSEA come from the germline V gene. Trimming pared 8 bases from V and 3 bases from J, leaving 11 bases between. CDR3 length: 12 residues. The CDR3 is CSSRRDYNEQFF. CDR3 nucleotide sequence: TGCAGCTCCCGTAGGGACTACAATGAGCAGTTCTTC.

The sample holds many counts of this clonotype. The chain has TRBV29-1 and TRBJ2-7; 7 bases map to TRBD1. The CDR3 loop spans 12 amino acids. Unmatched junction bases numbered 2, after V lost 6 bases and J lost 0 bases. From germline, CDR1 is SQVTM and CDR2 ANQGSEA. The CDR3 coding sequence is TGCAGCGTGAGGACAGGCTCCTACGAGCAGTACTTC. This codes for CSVRTGSYEQYF.

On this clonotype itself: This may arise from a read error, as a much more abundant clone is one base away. The CDR3 DNA reads TGCAATGCCCCAGATCAGGGATTTTACGAGCAGTACTTC. This gives the protein CNAPDQGFYEQYF. V and J are TRBV20-1 and TRBJ2-7; tentatively, D is TRBD1 (5 bases). Germline V gene lookup returns CDR1 DFQATT and CDR2 SNEGSKA (reference sequence). This CDR3 contains 13 residues.

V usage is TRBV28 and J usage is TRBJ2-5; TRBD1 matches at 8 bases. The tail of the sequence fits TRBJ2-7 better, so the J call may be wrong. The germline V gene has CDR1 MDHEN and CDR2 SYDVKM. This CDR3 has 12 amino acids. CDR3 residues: CASTTQGGEQYF. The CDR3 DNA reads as TGTGCCAGCACTACACAGGGGGGCGAGCAGTACTTC.

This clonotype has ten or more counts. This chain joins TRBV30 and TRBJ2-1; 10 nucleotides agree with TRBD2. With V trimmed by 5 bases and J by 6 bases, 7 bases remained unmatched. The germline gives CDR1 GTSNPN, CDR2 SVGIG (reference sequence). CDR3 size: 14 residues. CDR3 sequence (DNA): TGTGCCTGGCGTAGCGGGAGGAACTTCAATGAGCAGTTCTTC. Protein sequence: CAWRSGRNFNEQFF. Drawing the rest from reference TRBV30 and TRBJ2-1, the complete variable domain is SQTIHQWPATLVQPVGSPLSLECTVEGTSNPNLYWYRQAAGRGLQLLFYSVGIGQISSEVPQNLSASRPQDRQFILSSKKLLLSDSGFYLCAWRSGRNFNEQFFGPGTRLTVL.

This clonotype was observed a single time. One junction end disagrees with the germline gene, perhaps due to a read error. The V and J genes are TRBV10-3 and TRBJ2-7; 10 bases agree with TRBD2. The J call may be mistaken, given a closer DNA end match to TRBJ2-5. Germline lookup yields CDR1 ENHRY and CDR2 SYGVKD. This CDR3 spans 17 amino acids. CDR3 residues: CAISEIPSGGAQGTQYF. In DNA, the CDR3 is TGTGCCATCAGTGAGATCCCTAGCGGGGGAGCCCAAGGGACCCAGTACTTC.

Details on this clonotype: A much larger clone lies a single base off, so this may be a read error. CDR3 bases: TGTGCCAGCAGTGGACAGGGGCACTCCTACGAGCAGTACTTC. It specifies CASSGQGHSYEQYF. The chain employs TRBV2 and TRBJ2-7, with 8 nucleotides matching TRBD1. The germline CDR1 and CDR2 sequences are SNHLY and FYNNEI. The CDR3 runs to 14 residues. The V gene end was trimmed by 4 bases and the J gene end by 0 bases; junction bases not matched to a gene: 2.

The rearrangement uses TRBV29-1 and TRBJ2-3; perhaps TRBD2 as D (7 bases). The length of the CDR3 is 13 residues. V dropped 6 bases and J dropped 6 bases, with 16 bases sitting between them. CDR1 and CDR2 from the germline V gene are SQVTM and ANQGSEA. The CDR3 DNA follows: TGCAGCGTGATCAAACAGGGAGGGGATACGCAGTATTTT. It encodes CSVIKQGGDTQYF.

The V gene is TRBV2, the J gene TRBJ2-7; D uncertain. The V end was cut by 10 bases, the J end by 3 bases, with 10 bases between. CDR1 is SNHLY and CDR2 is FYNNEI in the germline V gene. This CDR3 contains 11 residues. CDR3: CATRDNYEQYF. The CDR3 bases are TGTGCCACCAGAGACAACTACGAGCAGTACTTC. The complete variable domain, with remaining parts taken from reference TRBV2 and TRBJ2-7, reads EPEVTQTPSHQVTQMGQEVILRCVPISNHLYFYWYRQILGQKVEFLVSFYNNEISEKSEIFDDQFSVERPDGSNFTLKIRSTKLEDSAMYFCATRDNYEQYFGPGTRLTVT.

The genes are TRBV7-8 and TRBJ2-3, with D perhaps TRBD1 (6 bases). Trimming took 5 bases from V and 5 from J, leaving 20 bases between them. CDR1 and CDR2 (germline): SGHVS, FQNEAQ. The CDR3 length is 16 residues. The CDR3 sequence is CASSLSQGFFGDTQYF. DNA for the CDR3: TGTGCCAGCAGCCTCTCGCAGGGGTTCTTTGGAGATACGCAGTATTTT.

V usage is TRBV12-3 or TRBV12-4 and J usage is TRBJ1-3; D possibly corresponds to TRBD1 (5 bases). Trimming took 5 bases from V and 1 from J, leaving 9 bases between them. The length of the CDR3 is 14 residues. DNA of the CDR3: TGTGCCAGCAGTCGCAGGGCTTCTGGAAACACCATATATTTT. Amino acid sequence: CASSRRASGNTIYF.

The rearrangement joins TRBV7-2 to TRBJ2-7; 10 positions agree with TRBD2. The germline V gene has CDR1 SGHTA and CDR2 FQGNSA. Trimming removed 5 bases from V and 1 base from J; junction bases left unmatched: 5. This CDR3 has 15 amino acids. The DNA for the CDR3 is TGTGCCAGCAGCATACTAGCGGGATTGTCCTACGAGCAGTACTTC. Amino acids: CASSILAGLSYEQYF.

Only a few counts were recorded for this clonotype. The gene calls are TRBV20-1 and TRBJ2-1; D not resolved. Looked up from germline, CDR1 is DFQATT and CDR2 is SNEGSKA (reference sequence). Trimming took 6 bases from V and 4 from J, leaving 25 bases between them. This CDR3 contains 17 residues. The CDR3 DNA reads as TGCAGTGCCCAGATCGTCCCGGGCCCTGGGGTTTACAATGAGCAGTTCTTC. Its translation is CSAQIVPGPGVYNEQFF.

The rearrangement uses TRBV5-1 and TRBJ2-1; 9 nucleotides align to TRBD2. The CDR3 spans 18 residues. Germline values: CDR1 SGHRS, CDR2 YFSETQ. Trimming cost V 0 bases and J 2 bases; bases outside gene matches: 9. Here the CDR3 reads CASSLAPSGMIPYNEQFF. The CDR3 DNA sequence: TGCGCCAGCAGCTTGGCACCTAGCGGGATGATCCCCTACAATGAGCAGTTCTTC.

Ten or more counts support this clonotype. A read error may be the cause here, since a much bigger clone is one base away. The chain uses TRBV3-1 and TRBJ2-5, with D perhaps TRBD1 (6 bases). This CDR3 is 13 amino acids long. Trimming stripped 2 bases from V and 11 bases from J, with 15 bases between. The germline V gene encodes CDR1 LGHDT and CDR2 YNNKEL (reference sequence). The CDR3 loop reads CASSQLTGNEQYF. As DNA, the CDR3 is TGTGCCAGCAGCCAACTTACAGGGAATGAGCAGTACTTC.

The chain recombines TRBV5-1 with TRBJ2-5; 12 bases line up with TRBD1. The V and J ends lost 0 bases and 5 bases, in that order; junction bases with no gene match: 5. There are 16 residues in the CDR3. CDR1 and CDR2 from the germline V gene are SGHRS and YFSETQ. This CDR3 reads CASSLAPGQGAETQYF. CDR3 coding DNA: TGCGCCAGCAGCTTGGCGCCGGGACAGGGGGCCGAGACCCAGTACTTC.

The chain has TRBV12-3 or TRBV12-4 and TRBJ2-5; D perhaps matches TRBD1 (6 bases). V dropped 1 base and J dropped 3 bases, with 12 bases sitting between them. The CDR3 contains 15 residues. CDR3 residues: CASSLVGGAKETQYF. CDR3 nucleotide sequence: TGTGCCAGCAGTTTAGTTGGGGGCGCGAAAGAGACCCAGTACTTC.

CDR3 residues: CSARGSGKGDTQYF. In nucleotides, the CDR3 is TGCAGTGCTCGTGGTAGCGGGAAGGGAGATACGCAGTATTTT. The J gene is TRBJ2-3, the V gene TRBV20-1; 8 bases agree with TRBD2. Germline V gives CDR1 DFQATT, CDR2 SNEGSKA (reference sequence). V lost 5 bases to trimming and J lost 5 bases; unmatched junction nucleotides: 9. This CDR3 comprises 14 residues.

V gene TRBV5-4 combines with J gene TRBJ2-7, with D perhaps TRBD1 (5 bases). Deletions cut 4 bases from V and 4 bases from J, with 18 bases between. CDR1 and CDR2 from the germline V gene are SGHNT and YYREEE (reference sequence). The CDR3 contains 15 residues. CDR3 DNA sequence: TGTGCCAGCAGCCGGAAGGCAGGGCTCGGGTACGAGCAGTACTTC. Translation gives CASSRKAGLGYEQYF.

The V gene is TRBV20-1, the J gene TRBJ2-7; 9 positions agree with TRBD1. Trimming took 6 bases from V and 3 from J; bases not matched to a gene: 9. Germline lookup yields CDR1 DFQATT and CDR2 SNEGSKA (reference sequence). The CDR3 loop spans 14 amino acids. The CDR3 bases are TGCAGTGCCAGAAGGGGACAGGGCGGCTACGAGCAGTACTTC. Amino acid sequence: CSARRGQGGYEQYF.

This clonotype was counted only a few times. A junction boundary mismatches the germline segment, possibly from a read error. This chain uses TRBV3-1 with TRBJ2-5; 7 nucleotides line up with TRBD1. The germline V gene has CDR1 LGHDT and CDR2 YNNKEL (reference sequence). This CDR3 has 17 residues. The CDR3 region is CASSQAPGRGPNNEQYF. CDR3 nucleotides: TGTGCCAGTAGCCAAGCCCCCGGTAGGGGGCCAAACAATGAGCAGTACTTC.

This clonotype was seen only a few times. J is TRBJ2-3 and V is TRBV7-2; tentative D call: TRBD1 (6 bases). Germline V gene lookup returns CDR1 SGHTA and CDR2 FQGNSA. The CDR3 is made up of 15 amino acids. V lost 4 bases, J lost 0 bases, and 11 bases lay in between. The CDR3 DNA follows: TGTGCCAGCAGCTCGGACAGTTATAGCACAGATACGCAGTATTTT. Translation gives CASSSDSYSTDTQYF.

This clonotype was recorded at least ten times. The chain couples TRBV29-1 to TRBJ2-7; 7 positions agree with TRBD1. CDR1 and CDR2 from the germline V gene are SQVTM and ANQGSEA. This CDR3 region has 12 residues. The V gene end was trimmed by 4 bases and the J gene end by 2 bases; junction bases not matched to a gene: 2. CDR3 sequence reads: CSVGGQPYEQYF. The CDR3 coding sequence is TGCAGCGTTGGGGGACAGCCCTACGAGCAGTACTTC.

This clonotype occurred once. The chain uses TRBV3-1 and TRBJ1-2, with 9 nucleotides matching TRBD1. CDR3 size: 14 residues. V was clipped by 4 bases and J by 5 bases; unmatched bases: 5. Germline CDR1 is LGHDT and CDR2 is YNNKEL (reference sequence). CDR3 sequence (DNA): TGTGCCAGCAGCCCGGGACAGGGACCGTATGGCTACACCTTC. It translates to CASSPGQGPYGYTF.